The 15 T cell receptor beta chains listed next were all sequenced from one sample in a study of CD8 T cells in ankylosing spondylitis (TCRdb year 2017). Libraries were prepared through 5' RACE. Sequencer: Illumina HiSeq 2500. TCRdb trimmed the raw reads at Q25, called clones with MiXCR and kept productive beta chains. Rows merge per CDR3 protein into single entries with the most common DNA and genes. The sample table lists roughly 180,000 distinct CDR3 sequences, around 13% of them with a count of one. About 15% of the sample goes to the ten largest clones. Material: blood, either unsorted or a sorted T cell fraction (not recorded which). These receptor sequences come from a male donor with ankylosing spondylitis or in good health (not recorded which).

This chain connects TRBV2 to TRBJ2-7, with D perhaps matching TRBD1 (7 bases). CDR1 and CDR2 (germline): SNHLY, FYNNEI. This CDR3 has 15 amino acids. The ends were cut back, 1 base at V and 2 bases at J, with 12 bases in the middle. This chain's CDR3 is CASSEETGTAYEQYF. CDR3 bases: TGTGCCAGCAGTGAAGAGACAGGGACTGCCTACGAGCAGTACTTC.

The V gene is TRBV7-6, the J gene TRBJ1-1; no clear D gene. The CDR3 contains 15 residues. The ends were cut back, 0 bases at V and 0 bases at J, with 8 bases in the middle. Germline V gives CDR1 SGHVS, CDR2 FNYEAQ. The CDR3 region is CASSLAQAMNTEAFF. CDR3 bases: TGTGCCAGCAGCTTAGCTCAGGCCATGAACACTGAAGCTTTCTTT.

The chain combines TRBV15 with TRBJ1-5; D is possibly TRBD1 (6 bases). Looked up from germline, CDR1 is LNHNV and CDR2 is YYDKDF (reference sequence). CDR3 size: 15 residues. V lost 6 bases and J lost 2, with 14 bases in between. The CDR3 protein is CATSSTGSGNQPQHF. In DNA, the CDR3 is TGTGCCACCAGTTCAACAGGGAGTGGCAATCAGCCCCAGCATTTT. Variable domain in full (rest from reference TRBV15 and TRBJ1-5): DAMVIQNPRYQVTQFGKPVTLSCSQTLNHNVMYWYQQKSSQAPKLLFHYYDKDFNNEADTPDNFQSRRPNTSFCFLDIRSPGLGDTAMYLCATSSTGSGNQPQHFGDGTRLSIL.

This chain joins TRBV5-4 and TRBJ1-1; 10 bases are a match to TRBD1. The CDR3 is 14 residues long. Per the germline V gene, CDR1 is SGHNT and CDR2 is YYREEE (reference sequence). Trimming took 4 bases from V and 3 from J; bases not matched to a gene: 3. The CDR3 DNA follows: TGTGCCAGCAGCCACGGGACAGGGGACACTGAAGCTTTCTTT. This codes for CASSHGTGDTEAFF.

CDR3 region: CASAKEVTNTEAFF. Written as DNA, the CDR3 is TGCGCCAGCGCGAAGGAGGTGACGAACACTGAAGCTTTCTTT. The V call is TRBV5-1, the J call TRBJ1-1; D unresolved. The V end was cut by 7 bases, the J end by 1 base, with 14 bases between. CDR3 length: 14 amino acids. From germline, CDR1 is SGHRS and CDR2 YFSETQ.

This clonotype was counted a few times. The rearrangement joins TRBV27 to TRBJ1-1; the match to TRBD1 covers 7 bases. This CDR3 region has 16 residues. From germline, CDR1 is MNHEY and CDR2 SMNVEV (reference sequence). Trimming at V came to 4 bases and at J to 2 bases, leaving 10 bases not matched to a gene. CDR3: CASSSHPTGINTEAFF. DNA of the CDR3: TGTGCCAGCAGTTCTCACCCGACAGGGATTAACACTGAAGCTTTCTTT.

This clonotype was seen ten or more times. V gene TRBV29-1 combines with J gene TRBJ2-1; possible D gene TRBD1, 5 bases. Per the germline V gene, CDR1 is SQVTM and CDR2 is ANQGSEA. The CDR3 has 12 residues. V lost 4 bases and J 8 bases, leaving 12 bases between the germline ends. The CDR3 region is CSVVWQGHEQFF. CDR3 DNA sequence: TGCAGCGTTGTCTGGCAGGGTCATGAGCAGTTCTTC.

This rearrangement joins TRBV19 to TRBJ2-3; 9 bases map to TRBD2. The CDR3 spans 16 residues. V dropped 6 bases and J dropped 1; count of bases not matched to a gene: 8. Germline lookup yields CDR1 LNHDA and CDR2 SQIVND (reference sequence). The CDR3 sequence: CASSQIAGEGTDTQYF. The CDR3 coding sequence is TGTGCCAGTAGCCAAATAGCGGGAGAGGGCACAGATACGCAGTATTTT.

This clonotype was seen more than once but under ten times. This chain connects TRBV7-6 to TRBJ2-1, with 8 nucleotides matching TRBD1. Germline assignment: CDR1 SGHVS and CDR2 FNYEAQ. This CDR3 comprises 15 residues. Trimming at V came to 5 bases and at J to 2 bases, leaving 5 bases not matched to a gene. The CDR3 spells CASSTRQGTYNEQFF. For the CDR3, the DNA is TGTGCCAGCAGCACCCGACAGGGGACCTACAATGAGCAGTTCTTC. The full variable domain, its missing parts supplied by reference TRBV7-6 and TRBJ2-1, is GAGVSQSPRYKVTKRGQDVALRCDPISGHVSLYWYRQALGQGPEFLTYFNYEAQQDKSGLPNDRFSAERPEGSISTLTIQRTEQRDSAMYRCASSTRQGTYNEQFFGPGTRLTVL.

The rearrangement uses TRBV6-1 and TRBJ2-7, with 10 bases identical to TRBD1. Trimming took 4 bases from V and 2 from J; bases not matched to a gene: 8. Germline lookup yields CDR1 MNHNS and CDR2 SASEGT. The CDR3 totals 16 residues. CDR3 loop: CASSGQGQGEAYEQYF. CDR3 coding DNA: TGTGCCAGCAGTGGCCAAGGACAGGGGGAGGCCTACGAGCAGTACTTC.

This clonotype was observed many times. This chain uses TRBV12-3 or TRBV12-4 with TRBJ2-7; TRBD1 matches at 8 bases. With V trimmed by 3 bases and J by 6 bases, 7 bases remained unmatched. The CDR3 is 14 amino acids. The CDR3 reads CASSFGTGGFEQYF. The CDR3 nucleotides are TGTGCCAGCAGTTTTGGGACAGGCGGATTCGAGCAGTACTTC.

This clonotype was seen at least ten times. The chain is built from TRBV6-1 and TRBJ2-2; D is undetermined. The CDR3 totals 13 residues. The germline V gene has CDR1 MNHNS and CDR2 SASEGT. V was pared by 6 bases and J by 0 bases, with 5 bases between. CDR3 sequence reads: CASSPTNTGELFF. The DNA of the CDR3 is TGTGCCAGCAGCCCAACGAACACCGGGGAGCTGTTTTTT.

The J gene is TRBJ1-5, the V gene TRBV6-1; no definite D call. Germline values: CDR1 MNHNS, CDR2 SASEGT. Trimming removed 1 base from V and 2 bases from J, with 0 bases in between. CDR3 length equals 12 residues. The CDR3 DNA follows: TGTGCCAGCAGTGAAGGCAATCAGCCCCAGCATTTT. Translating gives CASSEGNQPQHF.

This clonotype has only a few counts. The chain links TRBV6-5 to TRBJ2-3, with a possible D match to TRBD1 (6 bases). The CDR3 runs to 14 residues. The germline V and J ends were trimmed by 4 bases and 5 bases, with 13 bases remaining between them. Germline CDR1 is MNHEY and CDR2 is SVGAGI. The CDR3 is CASSSLTGQDTQYF. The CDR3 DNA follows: TGTGCCAGCAGTTCCTTGACAGGCCAAGATACGCAGTATTTT.

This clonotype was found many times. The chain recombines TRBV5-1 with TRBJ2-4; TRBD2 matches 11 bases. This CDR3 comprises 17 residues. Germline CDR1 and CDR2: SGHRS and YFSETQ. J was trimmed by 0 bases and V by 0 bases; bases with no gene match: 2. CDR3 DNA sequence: TGCGCCAGCAGCTTGGGGGGACTAGCGGTAGCCAAAAACATTCAGTACTTC. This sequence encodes CASSLGGLAVAKNIQYF.